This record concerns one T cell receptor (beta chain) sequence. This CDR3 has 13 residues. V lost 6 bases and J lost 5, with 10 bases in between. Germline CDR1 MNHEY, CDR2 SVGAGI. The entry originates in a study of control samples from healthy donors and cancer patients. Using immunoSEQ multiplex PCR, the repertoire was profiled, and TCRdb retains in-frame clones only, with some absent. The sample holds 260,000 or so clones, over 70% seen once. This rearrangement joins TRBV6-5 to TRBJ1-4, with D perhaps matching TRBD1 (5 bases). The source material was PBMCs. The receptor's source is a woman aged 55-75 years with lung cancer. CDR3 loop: CASRGTFNEKLFF. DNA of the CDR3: TGTGCCAGCAGAGGGACTTTCAATGAAAAACTGTTTTTT.